Included here is one T cell receptor beta chain sequence, with context. Its cognate antigen is unknown. These data originate in a study of CD8+ T cells in alopecia areata. Peripheral blood and lesional scalp punch biopsies were taken from alopecia areata patients. Study-wide results and limits: Across lesional scalp, and particularly alopecia totalis/universalis, clonality surpassed that of normal scalp.

Sequencing relied on a cDNA template that was reverse transcribed from extracted RNA. TCRdb keeps only in-frame clones here, not all; method: immunoSEQ multiplex PCR. Of 80,000 to 100,000 clones listed, 40% to 45% are singletons. This CDR3 has 13 residues. CDR1 is MNHEY and CDR2 is SMNVEV in the germline V gene (reference sequence). The germline V and J ends were trimmed by 1 base and 6 bases, with 9 bases remaining between them. Input material: CD4+ T cells sorted from blood. The clonotype comes from a human donor with alopecia areata. The J gene is TRBJ1-1, the V gene TRBV27; D possibly corresponds to TRBD1 (5 bases). This CDR3 is CASSLWVRAEAFF. CDR3 coding DNA: TGTGCCAGCAGTTTATGGGTCAGGGCTGAAGCTTTCTTT.